This T cell receptor beta chain came from a study of regulatory T cells in long-lasting Graves disease. About this clonotype: A single base separates this from a much larger clone, so it may be a read error.

With iRepertoire HTBI primers and Arm-PCR of CDR3 regions, TCR beta libraries were built. TCRdb redid the calling of the multiplex PCR reads with MiXCR, one entry per CDR3 protein. The sample yields roughly 410,000 distinct CDR3 sequences, over 14% seen once. Time point specified: newly diagnosed GD, antithyroid drugs for less than 3 months. Isolated PBMC RNA provided the starting material for the TCR library. The data also belong to a second study, concerning T cells in Graves' hyperthyroidism and ophthalmopathy. That source reports: Exclusion criteria comprised uncontrolled infection, other autoimmune disease, pregnancy or lactation. With the HTBI primer set, the TCR CDR3 went through a first round of RT-PCR. In validation, the model predicted ophthalmopathy. These predictions came a median 6.5 months before onset.

Sequencing was performed on peripheral blood mononuclear cells (PBMCs), taken at new diagnosis, from a patient treated with antithyroid drugs. The sequence was collected from a middle-aged woman with Graves disease.

As DNA, the CDR3 is TGTGCCACCAGTGGGGGACAGCAAGAGACCCAGTACTTC. Translation gives CATSGGQQETQYF. The V call is TRBV10-3, the J call TRBJ2-5, with TRBD1 identical over 7 bases. The CDR3 has 13 residues. Germline CDR1 and CDR2: ENHRY and SYGVKD.